The following is a T cell receptor (beta chain) sequence with its context. Its antigen is undetermined. An end of the junction does not agree with germline; a read error may underlie this. The sample comes from a study of cytomegalovirus exposure and HLA in healthy donors. Study overall: Among the approximately 400 genotyped donors, 81% were placed in the Caucasian-associated ancestry cluster. Whole-study results and caveats: TCR beta chains numbering more than 150 were designated cytomegalovirus-associated. In a later analysis, parvovirus B19, influenza, CMV and Epstein-Barr virus appeared linked to several top co-occurrence clusters.

The PCR employed 60 Vbeta primers together with 13 Jbeta primers. Produced via immunoSEQ multiplex PCR; TCRdb's table is partial and in-frame only. Found here are some 90,000 clones, about 78% of them singletons; the top ten hold around 3.2%. Germline CDR1 is MGHDK and CDR2 is SYGVNS. The CDR3 is 15 residues long. Sequenced: PBMCs. This clonotype was obtained from a woman in her 40s in good health and CMV-seronegative. J is TRBJ1-2 and V is TRBV25-1; 7 positions match TRBD1. DNA of the CDR3: TGTGCCAGCAGTGAATATAAGGGGGCAGCTTATGGCTACCCCTTC. This codes for CASSEYKGAAYGYPF.